The rows below give T cell receptor beta chains drawn from one sample of a study of CD8+CD57+ T cells in acquired aplastic anemia. Each CDR3 protein gets one entry after TCRdb re-called the reads with MiXCR. The table has roughly 180,000 distinct CDR3 sequences, approximately 46% seen once. The sequenced material came from sorted CD4+, CD8+, or CD8+CD57+ T cells (not recorded which) from PBMCs. The receptors stem from a human donor in good health. CDR3s include the opening cysteine and the closing phenylalanine or tryptophan. Each record gives: CDR3 length, V gene, J gene, CDR3 protein.

>12|TRBV10-1|TRBJ2-1
CASSEQTHEQFF
>15|TRBV2|TRBJ2-1
CASSQGPGSYNEQFF
>15|TRBV6-1|TRBJ1-1
CASRITGGGNTEAFF
>13|TRBV29-1|TRBJ2-6
CSVHFAGASVLTF
>15|TRBV24-1|TRBJ2-2
CATSRQGVNTGELFF
>16|TRBV6-5|TRBJ2-7
CASSLGVGQSAYEQYF
>12|TRBV10-3|TRBJ1-2
CAILIEGLGYTF
>13|TRBV24-1|TRBJ1-2
CATSEGEEYGYTF
>15|TRBV2|TRBJ1-1
CASSDWGSKNTEAFF
>12|TRBV25-1|TRBJ1-1
CASTYQGSEAFF
>15|TRBV6-5|TRBJ2-5
CASSYEQGGWETQYF
>13|TRBV12-3/TRBV12-4|TRBJ1-5
CASSLSPGQPQHF
>17|TRBV7-3|TRBJ1-6
CASSLGPGGAYNSPLHF
>14|TRBV20-1|TRBJ1-2
CSGHGQGGNYGYTF
>14|TRBV4-2|TRBJ1-4
CASSQGTTNEKLFF
>16|TRBV28|TRBJ1-1
CASSGAGTGGRAEAFF
>16|TRBV6-5|TRBJ2-1
CASRTISGRFYNEQFF
>13|TRBV20-1|TRBJ2-7
CSATGLAGYEQYF
>17|TRBV14|TRBJ2-5
CASSQRDRGPVLETQYF
>14|TRBV6-5|TRBJ1-1
CASSYQGSDTEAFF
>15|TRBV4-1|TRBJ2-7
CASSQEAGGGYEQYF
>16|TRBV15|TRBJ2-2
CATSNRGVANTGELFF
>12|TRBV7-6|TRBJ2-1
CASSLSNNEQFF
>14|TRBV20-1|TRBJ2-3
CSARQREGQNTQYF
>11|TRBV20-1|TRBJ2-1
CSAREGHEQFF
>14|TRBV19|TRBJ2-1
CASTLAGAYNEQFF
>12|TRBV10-3|TRBJ2-2
CAISTGAGELFF
>13|TRBV14|TRBJ2-7
CASSQDTGPEQYF
>12|TRBV29-1|TRBJ2-3
CSVPDYTDTQYF
>13|TRBV10-3|TRBJ2-2
CATQGANTGELFF
>16|TRBV15|TRBJ2-1
CATSRERPGSYNEQFF
>16|TRBV5-5|TRBJ2-5
CASSYDSGRAIETQYF
>13|TRBV20-1|TRBJ2-5
CSARDWGEEAQYF
>17|TRBV24-1|TRBJ2-7
CATSELDMGHRPYEQYF
>13|TRBV30|TRBJ1-2
CAWMGRPNYGYTF
>14|TRBV24-1|TRBJ1-1
CATSDRTGFMGAFF
>13|TRBV24-1|TRBJ1-2
CATSDPGQNGYTF
>14|TRBV10-3|TRBJ2-7
CAISAREGFEEQYF
>16|TRBV19|TRBJ2-7
CASSKGDMRGPYEQYF
>13|TRBV20-1|TRBJ1-1
CNVTGVIDTEAFF
>13|TRBV29-1|TRBJ1-1
CSARQGLNTEAFF
>15|TRBV20-1|TRBJ1-6
CSASEERGYNSPLHF
>13|TRBV29-1|TRBJ2-7
CSVGARGSYEQYF
>13|TRBV28|TRBJ2-3
CASRYYTGPKWYF
>12|TRBV28|TRBJ2-1
CASLNSYNEQFF